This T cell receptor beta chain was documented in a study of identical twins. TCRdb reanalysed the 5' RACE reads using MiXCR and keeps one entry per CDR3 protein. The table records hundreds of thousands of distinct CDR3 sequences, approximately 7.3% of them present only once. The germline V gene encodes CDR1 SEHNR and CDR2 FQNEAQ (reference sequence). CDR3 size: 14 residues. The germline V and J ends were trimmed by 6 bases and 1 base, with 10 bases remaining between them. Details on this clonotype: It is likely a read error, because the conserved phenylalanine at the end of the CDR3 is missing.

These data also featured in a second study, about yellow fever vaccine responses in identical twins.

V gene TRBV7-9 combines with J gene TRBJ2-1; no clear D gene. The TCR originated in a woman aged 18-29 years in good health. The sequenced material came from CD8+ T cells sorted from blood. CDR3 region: CASRAWGSYNEQFL. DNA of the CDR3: TGTGCCAGCAGGGCTTGGGGTTCCTACAATGAGCAGTTCTTA.